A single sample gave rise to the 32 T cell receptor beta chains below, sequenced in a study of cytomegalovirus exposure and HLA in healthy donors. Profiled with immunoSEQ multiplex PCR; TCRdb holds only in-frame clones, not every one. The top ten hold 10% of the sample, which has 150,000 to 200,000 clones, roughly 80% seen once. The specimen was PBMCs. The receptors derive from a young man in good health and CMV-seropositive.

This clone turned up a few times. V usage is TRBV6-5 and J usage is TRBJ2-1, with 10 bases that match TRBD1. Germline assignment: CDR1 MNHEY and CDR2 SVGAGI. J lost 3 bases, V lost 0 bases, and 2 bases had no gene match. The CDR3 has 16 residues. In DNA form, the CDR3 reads TGTGCCAGCAGTTACTCTGGGACAGGGGACTACAATGAGCAGTTCTTC. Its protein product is CASSYSGTGDYNEQFF.

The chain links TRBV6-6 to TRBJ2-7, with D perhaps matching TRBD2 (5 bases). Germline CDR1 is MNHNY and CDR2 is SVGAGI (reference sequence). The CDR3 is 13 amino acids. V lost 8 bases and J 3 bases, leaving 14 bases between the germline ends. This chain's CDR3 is CASQIASSYEQYF. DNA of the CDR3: TGTGCCAGCCAAATAGCGTCGAGCTACGAGCAGTACTTC.

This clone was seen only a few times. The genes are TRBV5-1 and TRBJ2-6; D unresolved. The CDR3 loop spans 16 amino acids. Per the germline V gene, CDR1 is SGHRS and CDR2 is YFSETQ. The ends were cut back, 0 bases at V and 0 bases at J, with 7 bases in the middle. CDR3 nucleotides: TGCGCCAGCAGCTTGGCGGTCTCCTCTGGGGCCAACGTCCTGACTTTC. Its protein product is CASSLAVSSGANVLTF.

In nucleotides, the CDR3 is TGCGCCAGCAGTGAGAGGACAGAGCCCGGGGAGCTGTTTTTT. It translates to CASSERTEPGELFF. The genes are TRBV10-2 and TRBJ2-2; TRBD1 might be the D (6 bases). CDR1 WSHSY and CDR2 SAAADI come from the germline V gene. The CDR3 is made up of 14 amino acids. The germline V and J ends were trimmed by 2 bases and 6 bases, with 10 bases remaining between them.

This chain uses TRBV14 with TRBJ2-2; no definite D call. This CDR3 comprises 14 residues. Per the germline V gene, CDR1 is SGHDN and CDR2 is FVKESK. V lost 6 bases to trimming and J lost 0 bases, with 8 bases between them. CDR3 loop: CASSRLTNTGELFF. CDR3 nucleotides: TGTGCCAGCAGTCGACTCACGAACACCGGGGAGCTGTTTTTT.

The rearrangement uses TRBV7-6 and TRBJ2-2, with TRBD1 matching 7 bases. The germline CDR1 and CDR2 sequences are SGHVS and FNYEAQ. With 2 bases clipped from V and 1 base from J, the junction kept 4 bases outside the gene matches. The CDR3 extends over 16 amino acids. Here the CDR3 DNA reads TGTGCCAGCAGCTTACGACAGGGAGTGAACACCGGGGAGCTGTTTTTT. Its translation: CASSLRQGVNTGELFF.

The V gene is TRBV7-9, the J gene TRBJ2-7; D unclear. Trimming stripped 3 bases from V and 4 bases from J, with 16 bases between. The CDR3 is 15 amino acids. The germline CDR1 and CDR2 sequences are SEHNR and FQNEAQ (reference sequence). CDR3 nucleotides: TGTGCCAGCAGCTTCCTTTCCGAGGCGGCGTACGAGCAGTACTTC. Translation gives CASSFLSEAAYEQYF.

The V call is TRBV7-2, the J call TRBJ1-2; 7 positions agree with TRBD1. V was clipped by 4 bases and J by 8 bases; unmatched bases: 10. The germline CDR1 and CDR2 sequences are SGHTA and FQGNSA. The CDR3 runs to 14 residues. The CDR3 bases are TGTGCCAGCAGCTCCACCACCGGGACAGCGGGCTACACCTTC. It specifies CASSSTTGTAGYTF.

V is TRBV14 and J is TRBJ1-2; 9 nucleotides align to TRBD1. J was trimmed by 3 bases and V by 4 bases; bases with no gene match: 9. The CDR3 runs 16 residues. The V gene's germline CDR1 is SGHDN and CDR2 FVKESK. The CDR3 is CASSPPGQGNDYGYTF. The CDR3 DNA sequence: TGTGCCAGCAGCCCACCGGGACAGGGTAATGACTATGGCTACACCTTC.

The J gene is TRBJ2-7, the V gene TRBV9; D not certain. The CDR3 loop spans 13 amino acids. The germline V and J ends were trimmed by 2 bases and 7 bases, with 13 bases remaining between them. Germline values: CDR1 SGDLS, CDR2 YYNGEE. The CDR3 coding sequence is TGTGCCAGCAGCGTTAACTACGCCGGGGAGCAGTACTTC. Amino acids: CASSVNYAGEQYF.

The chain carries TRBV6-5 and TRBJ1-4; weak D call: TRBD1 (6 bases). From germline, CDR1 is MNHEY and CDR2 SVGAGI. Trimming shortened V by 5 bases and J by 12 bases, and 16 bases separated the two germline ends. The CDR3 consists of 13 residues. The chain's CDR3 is CASSPRTARQLFF. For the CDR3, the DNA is TGTGCCAGCAGTCCTAGGACAGCCCGGCAACTGTTTTTT.

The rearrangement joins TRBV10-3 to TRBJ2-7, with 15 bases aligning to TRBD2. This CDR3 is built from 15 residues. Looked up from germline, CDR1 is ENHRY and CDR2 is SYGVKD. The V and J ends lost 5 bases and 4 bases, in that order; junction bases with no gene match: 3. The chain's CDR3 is CAISQGTSGRYEQYF. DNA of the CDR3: TGTGCCATCAGTCAAGGGACTAGCGGGAGGTACGAGCAGTACTTC.

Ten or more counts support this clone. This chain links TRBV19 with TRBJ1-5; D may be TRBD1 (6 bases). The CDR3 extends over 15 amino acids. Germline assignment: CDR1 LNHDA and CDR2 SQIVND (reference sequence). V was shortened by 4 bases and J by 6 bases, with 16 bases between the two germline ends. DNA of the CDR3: TGTGCCAGTAGTACCCAGGGGAGCGAAAGTCAGCCCCAGCATTTT. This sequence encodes CASSTQGSESQPQHF.

CDR3 nucleotides: TGTGCCAGCAGCGCCAGTCGCAGTTCCTATGGCTACACCTTC. It specifies CASSASRSSYGYTF. The chain couples TRBV7-8 to TRBJ1-2; D remains ambiguous. Germline CDR1 reads SGHVS; CDR2 reads FQNEAQ. V was cut by 5 bases and J by 4 bases, with 14 bases left in between. The CDR3 runs to 14 residues.

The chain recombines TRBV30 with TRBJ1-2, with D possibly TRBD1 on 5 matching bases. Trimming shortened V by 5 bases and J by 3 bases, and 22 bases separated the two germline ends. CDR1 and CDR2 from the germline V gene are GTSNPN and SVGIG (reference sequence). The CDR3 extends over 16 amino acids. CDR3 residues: CAWGPEGPRRDYGYTF. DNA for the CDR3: TGTGCCTGGGGTCCGGAGGGACCACGAAGGGACTATGGCTACACCTTC.

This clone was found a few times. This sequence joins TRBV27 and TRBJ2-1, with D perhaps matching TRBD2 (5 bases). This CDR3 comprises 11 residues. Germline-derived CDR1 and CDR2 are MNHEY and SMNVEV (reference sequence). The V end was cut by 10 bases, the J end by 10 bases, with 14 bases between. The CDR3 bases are TGTGCCACGTGGAGAGGGAGCGAGCAGTTCTTC. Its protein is CATWRGSEQFF.

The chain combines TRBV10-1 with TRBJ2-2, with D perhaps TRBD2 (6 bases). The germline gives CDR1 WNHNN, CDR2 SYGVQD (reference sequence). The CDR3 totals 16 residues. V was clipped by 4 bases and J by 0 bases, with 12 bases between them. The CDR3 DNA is TGCGCCAGCAGTGGTGGCGGGGATCCGAACACCGGGGAGCTGTTTTTT. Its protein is CASSGGGDPNTGELFF.

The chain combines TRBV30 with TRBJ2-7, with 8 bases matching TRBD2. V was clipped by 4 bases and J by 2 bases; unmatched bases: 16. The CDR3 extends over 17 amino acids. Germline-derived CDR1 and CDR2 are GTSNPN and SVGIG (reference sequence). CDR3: CAWTPMASGLLPYEQYF. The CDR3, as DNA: TGTGCCTGGACCCCCATGGCTAGCGGGCTCCTCCCCTACGAGCAGTACTTC.

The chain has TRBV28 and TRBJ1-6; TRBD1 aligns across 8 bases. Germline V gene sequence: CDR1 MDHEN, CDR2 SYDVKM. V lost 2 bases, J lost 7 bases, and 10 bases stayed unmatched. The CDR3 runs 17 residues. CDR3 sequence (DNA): TGTGCCAGCAGTTTACGCAGGGGGCGACGGTGGAATTCACCCCTCCACTTT. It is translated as CASSLRRGRRWNSPLHF. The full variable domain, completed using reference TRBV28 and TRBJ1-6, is DVKVTQSSRYLVKRTGEKVFLECVQDMDHENMFWYRQDPGLGLRLIYFSYDVKMKEKGDIPEGYSVSREKKERFSLILESASTNQTSMYLCASSLRRGRRWNSPLHFGNGTRLTVT.

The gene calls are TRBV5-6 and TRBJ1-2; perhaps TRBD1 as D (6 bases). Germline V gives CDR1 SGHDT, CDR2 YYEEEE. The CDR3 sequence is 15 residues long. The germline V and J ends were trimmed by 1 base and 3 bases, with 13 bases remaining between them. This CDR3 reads CASSLQTGSDYGYTF. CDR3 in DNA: TGTGCCAGCAGCTTGCAGACAGGCAGTGACTATGGCTACACCTTC.

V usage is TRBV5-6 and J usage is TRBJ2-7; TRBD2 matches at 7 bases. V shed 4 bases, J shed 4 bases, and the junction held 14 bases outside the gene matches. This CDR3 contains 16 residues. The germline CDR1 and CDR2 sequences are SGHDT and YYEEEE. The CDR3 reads CASSTGTSESRYEQYF. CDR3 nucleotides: TGTGCCAGCAGCACAGGAACTAGCGAGAGCCGATACGAGCAGTACTTC.

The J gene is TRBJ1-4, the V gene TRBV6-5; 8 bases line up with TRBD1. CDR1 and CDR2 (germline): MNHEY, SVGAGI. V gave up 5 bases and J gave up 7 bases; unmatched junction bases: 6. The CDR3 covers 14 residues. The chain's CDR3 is CASSTGQAREKLFF. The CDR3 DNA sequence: TGTGCCAGCAGTACGGGACAGGCTCGTGAAAAACTGTTTTTT.

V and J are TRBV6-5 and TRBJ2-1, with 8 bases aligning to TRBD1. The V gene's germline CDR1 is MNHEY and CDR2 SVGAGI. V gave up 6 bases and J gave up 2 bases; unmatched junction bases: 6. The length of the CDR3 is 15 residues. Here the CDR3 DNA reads TGTGCCAGCAGCCGCCCGGGACAGGCCTACAATGAGCAGTTCTTC. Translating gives CASSRPGQAYNEQFF.

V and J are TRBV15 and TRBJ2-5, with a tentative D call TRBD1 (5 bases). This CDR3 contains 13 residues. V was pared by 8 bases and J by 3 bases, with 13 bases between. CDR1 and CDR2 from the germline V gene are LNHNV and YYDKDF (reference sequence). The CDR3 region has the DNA TGTGCCACCTCACAGGACGGCAAAGAGACCCAGTACTTC. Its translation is CATSQDGKETQYF.

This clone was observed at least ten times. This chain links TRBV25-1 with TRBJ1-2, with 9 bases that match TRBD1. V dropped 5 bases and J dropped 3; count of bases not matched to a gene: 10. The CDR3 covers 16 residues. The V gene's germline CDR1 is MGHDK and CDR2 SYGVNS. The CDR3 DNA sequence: TGTGCCAGCAGTCCCGGGACAGGGATGGGGGACTATGGCTACACCTTC. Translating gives CASSPGTGMGDYGYTF.

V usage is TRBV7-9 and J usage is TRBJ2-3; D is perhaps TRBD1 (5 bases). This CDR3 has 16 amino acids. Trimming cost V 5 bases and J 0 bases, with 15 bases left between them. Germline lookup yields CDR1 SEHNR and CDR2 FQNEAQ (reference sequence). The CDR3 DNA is TGTGCCAGCAGCAATGGGCTGGACATGAGCACAGATACGCAGTATTTT. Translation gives CASSNGLDMSTDTQYF.

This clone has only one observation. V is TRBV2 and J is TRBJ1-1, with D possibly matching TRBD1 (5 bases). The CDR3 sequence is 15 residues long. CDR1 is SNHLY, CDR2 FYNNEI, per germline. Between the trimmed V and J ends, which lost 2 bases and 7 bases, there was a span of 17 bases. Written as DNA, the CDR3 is TGTGCCAGCAGTGAACCGGTCGCGGGGGGGAATGAAGCTTTCTTT. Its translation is CASSEPVAGGNEAFF.

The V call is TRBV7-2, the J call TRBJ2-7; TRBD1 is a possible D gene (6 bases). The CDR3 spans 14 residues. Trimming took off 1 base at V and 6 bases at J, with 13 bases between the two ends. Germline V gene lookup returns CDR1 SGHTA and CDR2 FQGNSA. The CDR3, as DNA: TGTGCCAGCAGCTTAGTTGCAGGGGTGGGCGAGCAGTACTTC. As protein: CASSLVAGVGEQYF.

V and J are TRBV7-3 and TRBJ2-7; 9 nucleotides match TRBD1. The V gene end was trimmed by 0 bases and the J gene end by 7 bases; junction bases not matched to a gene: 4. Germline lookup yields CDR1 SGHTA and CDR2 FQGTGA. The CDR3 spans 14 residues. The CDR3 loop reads CASSLTGTGTEQYF. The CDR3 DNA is TGTGCCAGCAGCTTAACTGGGACAGGGACGGAGCAGTACTTC. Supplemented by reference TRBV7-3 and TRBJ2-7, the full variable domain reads GAGVSQTPSNKVTEKGKYVELRCDPISGHTALYWYRQSLGQGPEFLIYFQGTGAADDSGLPNDRFFAVRPEGSVSTLKIQRTERGDSAVYLCASSLTGTGTEQYFGPGTRLTVT.

CDR3 loop: CASSRLAGGQRETQYF. As DNA, the CDR3 is TGTGCCAGTAGCCGACTAGCGGGGGGGCAACGAGAGACCCAGTACTTC. The rearrangement uses TRBV19 and TRBJ2-5; 14 bases are shared with TRBD2. Unmatched junction bases numbered 7, after V lost 6 bases and J lost 4 bases. CDR1 and CDR2 from the germline V gene are LNHDA and SQIVND (reference sequence). The CDR3 contains 16 residues.

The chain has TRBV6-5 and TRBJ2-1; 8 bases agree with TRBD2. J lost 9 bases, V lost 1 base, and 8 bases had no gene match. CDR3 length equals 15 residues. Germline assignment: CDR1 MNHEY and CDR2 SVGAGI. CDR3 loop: CASSYYPGLVGEQFF. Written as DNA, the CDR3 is TGTGCCAGCAGTTACTATCCGGGACTAGTTGGTGAGCAGTTCTTC.

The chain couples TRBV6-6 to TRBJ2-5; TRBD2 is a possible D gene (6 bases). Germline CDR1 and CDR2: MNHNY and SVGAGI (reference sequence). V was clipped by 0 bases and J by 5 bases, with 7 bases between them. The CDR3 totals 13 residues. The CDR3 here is CASSYSGRETQYF. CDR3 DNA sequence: TGTGCCAGCAGTTACTCAGGGAGGGAGACCCAGTACTTC.